The T cell receptor beta chain under discussion was sequenced for a study of Graves' ophthalmopathy and Graves' hyperthyroidism. Across the whole study: Untreated patients at initial diagnosis provided peripheral blood. Study-level results: The model predicted ophthalmopathy progression with 60% to 71% sensitivity and less than 80% specificity. A model built from 13 signatures distinguished ophthalmopathy from stable hyperthyroidism with roughly 90% sensitivity and about 80% specificity.

This clonotype has ten or more counts. What it binds is unknown. This CDR3 comprises 16 residues. The V segment lost 6 bases and the J segment 2 bases; nucleotides outside the gene matches: 12. Germline lookup yields CDR1 MDHEN and CDR2 SYDVKM. TCR beta CDR3 regions were amplified from RNA transcripts. Following a first-round RT-PCR that used HTBI primers, a second-round multiplex PCR was carried out. TCRdb independently ran MiXCR on the multiplex PCR reads; one entry per CDR3 protein. The sample carries hundreds of thousands of distinct CDR3 sequences, 22% recorded once. The sample taken for sequencing was peripheral blood. This sequence joins TRBV28 and TRBJ2-5, with TRBD1 matching over 7 bases. The receptor comes from a woman between 18 and 29 years old with stable Graves' hyperthyroidism. Some clones in this sample may be carry-over from other donors' samples. In DNA, the CDR3 is TGTGCCAGCAGGGGCCCGGGACAGAAACTGCAAGAGACCCAGTACTTC. It yields the protein CASRGPGQKLQETQYF.